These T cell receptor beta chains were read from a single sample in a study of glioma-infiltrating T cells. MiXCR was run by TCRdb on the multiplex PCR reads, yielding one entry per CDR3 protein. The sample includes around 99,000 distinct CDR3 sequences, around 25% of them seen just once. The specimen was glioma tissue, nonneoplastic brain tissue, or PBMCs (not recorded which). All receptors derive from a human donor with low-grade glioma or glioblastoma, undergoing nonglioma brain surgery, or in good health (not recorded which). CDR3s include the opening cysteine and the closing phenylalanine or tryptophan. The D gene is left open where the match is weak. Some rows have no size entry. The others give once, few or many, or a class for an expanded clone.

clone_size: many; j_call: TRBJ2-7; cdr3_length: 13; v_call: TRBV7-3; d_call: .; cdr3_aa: CASSLGGTYEQYF; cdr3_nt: TGTGCCAGCAGCCTCGGGGGAACATACGAGCAGTACTTC
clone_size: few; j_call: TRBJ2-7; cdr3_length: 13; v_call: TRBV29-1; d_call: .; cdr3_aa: CSAVSGAVNEQYF; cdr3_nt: TGCAGCGCCGTGTCGGGGGCTGTCAACGAGCAGTACTTC
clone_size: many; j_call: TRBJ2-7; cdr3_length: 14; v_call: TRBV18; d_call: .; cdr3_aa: CASSPLSPLDEQYF; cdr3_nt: TGTGCCAGCTCACCCCTCTCGCCTCTGGATGAGCAGTACTTC
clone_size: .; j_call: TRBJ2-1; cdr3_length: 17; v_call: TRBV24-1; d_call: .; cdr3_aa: CATSDSPIGSHLSEQFF; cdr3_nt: TGTGCCACCAGTGATTCTCCTATCGGGAGCCATCTCTCTGAGCAGTTCTTC
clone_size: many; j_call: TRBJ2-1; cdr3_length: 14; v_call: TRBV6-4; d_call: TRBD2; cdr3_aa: CASRLAGPNDEQFF; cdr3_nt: TGTGCCAGCCGACTAGCGGGCCCTAACGATGAGCAGTTCTTC
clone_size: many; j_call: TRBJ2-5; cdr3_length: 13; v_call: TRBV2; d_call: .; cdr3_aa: CASSDRGRETQYF; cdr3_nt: TGTGCCAGCAGTGACCGGGGTCGAGAGACCCAGTACTTC
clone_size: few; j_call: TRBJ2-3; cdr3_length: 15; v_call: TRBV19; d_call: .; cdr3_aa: CASSDGSASTDTQYF; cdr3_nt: TGTGCCAGTAGTGACGGAAGTGCTAGCACAGATACGCAGTATTTT
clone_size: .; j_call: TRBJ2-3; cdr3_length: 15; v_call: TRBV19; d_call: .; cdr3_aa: CASRPRALNTDTHYF; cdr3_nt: TGTGCCAGCCGTCCCCGGGCCTTAAACACAGATACGCATTATTTT
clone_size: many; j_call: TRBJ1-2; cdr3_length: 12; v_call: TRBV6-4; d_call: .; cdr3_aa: CASNKRDYGYTF; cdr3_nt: TGTGCCAGCAACAAGAGGGACTATGGCTACACCTTC
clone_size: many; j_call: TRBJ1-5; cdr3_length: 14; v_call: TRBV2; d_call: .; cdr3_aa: CASKGQYSNQPQHF; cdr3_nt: TGTGCCAGCAAGGGGCAGTATAGCAATCAGCCCCAGCATTTT
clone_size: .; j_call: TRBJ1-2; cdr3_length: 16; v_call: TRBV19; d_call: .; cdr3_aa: CASTTMWRGVDYGYTF; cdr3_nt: TGTGCCAGTACCACTATGTGGCGGGGGGTCGACTATGGCTACACCTTC
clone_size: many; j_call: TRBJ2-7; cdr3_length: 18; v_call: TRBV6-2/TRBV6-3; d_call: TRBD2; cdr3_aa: CASSYSIGTSRSSYEQYF; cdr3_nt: TGTGCCAGCAGTTACTCAATCGGGACTAGCAGAAGCTCCTACGAGCAGTACTTC
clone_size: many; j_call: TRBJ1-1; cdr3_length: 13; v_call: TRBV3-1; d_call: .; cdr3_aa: CASSPRLNTEAFF; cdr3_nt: TGTGCCAGCAGCCCCCGACTGAACACTGAAGCTTTCTTT
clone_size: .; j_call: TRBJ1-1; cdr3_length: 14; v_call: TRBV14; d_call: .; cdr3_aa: CASTEGGHLTEAFF; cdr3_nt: TGTGCCAGCACCGAAGGCGGACACCTTACTGAAGCTTTCTTT
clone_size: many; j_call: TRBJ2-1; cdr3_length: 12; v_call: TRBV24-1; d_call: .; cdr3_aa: CATSDLSNEQFF; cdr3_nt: TGTGCCACCAGTGATTTGAGCAATGAGCAGTTCTTC
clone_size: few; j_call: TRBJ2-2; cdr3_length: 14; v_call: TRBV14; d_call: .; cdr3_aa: CASSLRGGSGELFF; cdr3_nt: TGTGCCAGCAGCCTCCGCGGCGGGTCCGGGGAGCTGTTTTTT
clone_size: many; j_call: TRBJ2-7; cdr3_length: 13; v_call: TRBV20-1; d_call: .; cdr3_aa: CSARHPGQMEQYF; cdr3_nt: TGCAGTGCTAGACACCCGGGACAAATGGAGCAGTACTTC
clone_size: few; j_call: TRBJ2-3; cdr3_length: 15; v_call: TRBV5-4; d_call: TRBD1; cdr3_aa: CASSLPGQGVDTQYF; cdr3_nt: TGTGCCAGCAGCCTGCCGGGACAGGGGGTAGATACGCAGTATTTT
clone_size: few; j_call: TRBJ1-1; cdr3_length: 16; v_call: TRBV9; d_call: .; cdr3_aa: CASSPYQGTMNTEAFF; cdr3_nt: TGTGCCAGCAGCCCATATCAGGGAACTATGAACACTGAAGCTTTCTTT
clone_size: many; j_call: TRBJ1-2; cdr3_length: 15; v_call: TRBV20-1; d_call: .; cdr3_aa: CSARETQETPYGYTF; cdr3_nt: TGCAGTGCTAGAGAAACCCAGGAAACCCCCTATGGCTACACCTTC
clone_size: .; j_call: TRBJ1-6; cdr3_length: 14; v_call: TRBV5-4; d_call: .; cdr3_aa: CASSLGTVNSPLHF; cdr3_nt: TGTGCCAGCAGCTTGGGGACAGTCAATTCACCCCTCCACTTT
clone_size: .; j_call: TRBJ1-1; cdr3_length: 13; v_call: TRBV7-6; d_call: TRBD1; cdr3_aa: CAGSLVQATGAFF; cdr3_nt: TGTGCCGGCAGCTTAGTGCAGGCGACAGGGGCCTTCTTT
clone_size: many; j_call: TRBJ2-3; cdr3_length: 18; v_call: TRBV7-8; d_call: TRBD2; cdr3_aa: CASSGRTSGIASTDTQYF; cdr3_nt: TGTGCCAGCAGCGGTCGGACTAGCGGGATTGCTAGCACAGATACGCAGTATTTT
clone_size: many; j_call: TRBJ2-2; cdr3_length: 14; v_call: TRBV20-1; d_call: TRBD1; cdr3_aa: CSAKTGTATGELFF; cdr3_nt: TGCAGTGCTAAGACCGGGACAGCCACCGGGGAGCTGTTTTTT
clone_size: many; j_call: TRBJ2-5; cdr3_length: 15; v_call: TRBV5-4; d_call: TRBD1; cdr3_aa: CASIQTTGREETQYF; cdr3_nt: TGTGCCAGCATCCAGACGACAGGGCGAGAAGAGACCCAGTACTTC
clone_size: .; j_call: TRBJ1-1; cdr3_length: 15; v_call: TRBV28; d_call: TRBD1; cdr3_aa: CASSPNRGMNTEALF; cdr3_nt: TGTGCCAGCAGCCCTAACAGGGGAATGAATACTGAAGCTCTCTTT